These T cell receptor beta chains were read from a single sample in a study of shared clonotypes between healthy human individuals. Assay: immunoSEQ multiplex PCR; the TCRdb copy retains only in-frame clones and omits some. The table records under 2,500,000 clones, around 95% of them present only once. The sample was naive CD4+ T cells sorted from blood. These receptors came from a man aged 18 to 29 in good health. Each CDR3 is given with its conserved first and last residue. Each record gives: J gene, clone size, D gene, V gene, CDR3 DNA, CDR3 protein. D genes are given only for firm matches. Some rows mark clone size as missing; the rest say once, few, many or name a class of expanded clone.

>TRBJ2-1|.|TRBD2|TRBV18
TGTGCCAGCTCACCATCAGCGGGAGGGGACAATGAGCAGTTCTTC
CASSPSAGGDNEQFF
>TRBJ1-4|.|TRBD1|TRBV27
TGTGCCAGCAGTCTCCAGACAGGGGGATATGAAAAACTGTTTTTT
CASSLQTGGYEKLFF
>TRBJ1-1|.|.|TRBV11-3
TGTGCCAGCAGCTTAGATGGGTCCGGGACAAAAGCTTTCTTT
CASSLDGSGTKAFF
>TRBJ2-7|.|.|TRBV6-5
TGTGCCACCACAGTTAACGCGGGATCCTACGAGCAGTACTTC
CATTVNAGSYEQYF
>TRBJ1-6|.|.|TRBV6-6
TGTGCCAGCAGACAAGATTATAATTCACCCCTCCACTTT
CASRQDYNSPLHF
>TRBJ1-2|once|TRBD1|TRBV5-1
TGCGCCAGCAGCTTAGACAGGGGAAGCGGCTACACCTTC
CASSLDRGSGYTF
>TRBJ1-5|.|.|TRBV19
TGTGCCAGTAGTTCCTTTCGCGGCACAGGAGGAAATCAGCCCCAGCATTTT
CASSSFRGTGGNQPQHF
>TRBJ2-7|.|.|TRBV6-5
TGTGCCAGCAGTTACCAGATGTACAGCGCCTACGAGCAGTACTTC
CASSYQMYSAYEQYF
>TRBJ2-1|.|.|TRBV4-1
TGCGCCAGCAGCCAGTCAGGGGTTACCTACAATGAGCAGTTCTTC
CASSQSGVTYNEQFF
>TRBJ2-7|.|TRBD1|TRBV4-2
TGTGCCAGCAGCCAGGGGCCAGGGGGCGATTCCTCAGACGAGCAGTACTTC
CASSQGPGGDSSDEQYF
>TRBJ1-5|.|TRBD1|TRBV27
TGTGCCAGCAGCGTACAGGGGACGGGGCCCCAGCATTTT
CASSVQGTGPQHF
>TRBJ2-5|.|.|TRBV7-2
TGTGCCAGCAGCTTACCAGGGTGGTCCCAAGAGACCCAGTACTTC
CASSLPGWSQETQYF
>TRBJ1-3|.|TRBD1|TRBV5-1
TGCGCCAGCAGCGCCGGACAGGGGGCAACTGGAAACACCATATATTTT
CASSAGQGATGNTIYF
>TRBJ1-5|few|.|TRBV5-6
TGTGCCAGCAGCTTGATTGGGCAGGGGAATCAGCCCCAGCATTTT
CASSLIGQGNQPQHF
>TRBJ2-7|.|.|TRBV18
TGTGCCAGCTCACAGGGGAGGGGGTCCTACGAGCAGTACTTC
CASSQGRGSYEQYF
>TRBJ2-4|.|.|TRBV21-1
TGTGCCAGCAGCAAAGAGGAGACGAAAGACATTCAGTACTTC
CASSKEETKDIQYF
>TRBJ1-1|.|.|TRBV4-2
TGTGCCAGCAGCCAAGACCAGGGATTGGTGAACACTGAAGCTTTCTTT
CASSQDQGLVNTEAFF
>TRBJ2-2|.|TRBD2|TRBV2
TGTGCCAGCACAGGACTAGCAGTCACCGGGGAGCTGTTTTTT
CASTGLAVTGELFF
>TRBJ2-7|.|.|TRBV5-1
TGCGCCAGCAGCTTGGGACTAGACAACTACGAGCAGTACTTC
CASSLGLDNYEQYF
>TRBJ1-2|.|.|TRBV5-1
TGCGCCAGCAGCACACAGGGTGACTATGGCTACACCTTC
CASSTQGDYGYTF
>TRBJ2-7|.|.|TRBV5-1
TGCGCCAGCAGCGAAGGAGGGAATTTCTACGAGCAGTACTTC
CASSEGGNFYEQYF
>TRBJ2-7|.|.|TRBV30
TGTGCCTGGAGTCCCCTTTTGGGACGGGAGCAGTACTTC
CAWSPLLGREQYF
>TRBJ2-7|.|.|TRBV5-1
TGCGCCAGCAGCTCGGGACCGACCTACGAGCAGTACTTC
CASSSGPTYEQYF
>TRBJ2-7|.|.|TRBV5-1
TGCGCCAGCAGCTTGGACCGAAGGTACGAGCAGTACTTC
CASSLDRRYEQYF
>TRBJ2-3|.|.|TRBV18
TGTGCCAGCTCACCCCGAGGGGGGGCCCCCACAGATACGCAGTATTTT
CASSPRGGAPTDTQYF
>TRBJ2-1|.|.|TRBV7-2
TGTGCCAGCAGCTTAGGACATGAGCAGTTCTTC
CASSLGHEQFF
>TRBJ2-1|.|.|TRBV2
TGTGCCAGCAGTGCTCAGAAATCCCGCTCGTCTGAGCAGTTCTTC
CASSAQKSRSSEQFF